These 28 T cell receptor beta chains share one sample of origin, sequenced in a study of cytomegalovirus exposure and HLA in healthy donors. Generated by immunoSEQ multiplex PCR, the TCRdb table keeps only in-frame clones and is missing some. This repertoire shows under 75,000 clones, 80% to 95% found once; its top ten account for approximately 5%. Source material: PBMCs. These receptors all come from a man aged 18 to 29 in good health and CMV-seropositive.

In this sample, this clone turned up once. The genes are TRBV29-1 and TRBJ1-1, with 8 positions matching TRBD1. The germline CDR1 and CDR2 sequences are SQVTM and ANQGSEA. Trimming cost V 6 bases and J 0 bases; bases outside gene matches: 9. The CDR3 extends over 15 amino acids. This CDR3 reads CSVQGQGGMNTEAFF. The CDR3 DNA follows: TGCAGCGTCCAAGGACAGGGCGGAATGAACACTGAAGCTTTCTTT. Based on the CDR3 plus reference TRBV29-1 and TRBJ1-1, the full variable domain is SAVISQKPSRDICQRGTSLTIQCQVDSQVTMMFWYRQQPGQSLTLIATANQGSEATYESGFVIDKFPISRPNLTFSTLTVSNMSPEDSSIYLCSVQGQGGMNTEAFFGQGTRLTVV.

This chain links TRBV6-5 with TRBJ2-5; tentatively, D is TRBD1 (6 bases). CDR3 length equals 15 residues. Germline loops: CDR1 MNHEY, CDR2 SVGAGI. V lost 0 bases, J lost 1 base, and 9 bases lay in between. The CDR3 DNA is TGTGCCAGCAGTTACTCGAGACAGGCCCAAGAGACCCAGTACTTC. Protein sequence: CASSYSRQAQETQYF.

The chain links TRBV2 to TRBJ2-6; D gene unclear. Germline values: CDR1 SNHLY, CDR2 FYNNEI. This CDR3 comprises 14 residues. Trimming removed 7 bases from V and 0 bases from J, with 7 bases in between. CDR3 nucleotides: TGTGCCAGCATCCTCCCCTCTGGGGCCAACGTCCTGACTTTC. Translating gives CASILPSGANVLTF.

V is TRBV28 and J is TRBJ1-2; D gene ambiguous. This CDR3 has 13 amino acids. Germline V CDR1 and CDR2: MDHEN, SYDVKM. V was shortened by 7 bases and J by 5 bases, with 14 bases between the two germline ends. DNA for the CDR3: TGTGCCAGCACCCCCTCGACGACTTATGGCTACACCTTC. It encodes CASTPSTTYGYTF.

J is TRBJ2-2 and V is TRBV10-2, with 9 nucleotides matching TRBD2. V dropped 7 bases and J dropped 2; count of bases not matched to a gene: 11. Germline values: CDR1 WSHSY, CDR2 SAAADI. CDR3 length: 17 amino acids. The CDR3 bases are TGCGCCAGCAAATGGGGGGAGCGGGAGGCAAACACCGGGGAGCTGTTTTTT. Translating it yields CASKWGEREANTGELFF.

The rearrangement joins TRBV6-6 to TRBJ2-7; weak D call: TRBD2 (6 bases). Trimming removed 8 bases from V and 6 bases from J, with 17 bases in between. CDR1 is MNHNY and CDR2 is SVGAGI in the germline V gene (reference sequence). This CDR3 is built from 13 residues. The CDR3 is CASGPPGLGEQYF. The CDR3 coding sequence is TGTGCCAGCGGACCCCCGGGACTTGGCGAGCAGTACTTC.

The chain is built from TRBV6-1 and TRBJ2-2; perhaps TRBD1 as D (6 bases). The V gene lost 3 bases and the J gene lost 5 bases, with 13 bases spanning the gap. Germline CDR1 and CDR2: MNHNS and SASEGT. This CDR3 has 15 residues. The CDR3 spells CASSDGQGYTGELFF. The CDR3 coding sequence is TGTGCCAGCAGTGACGGTCAGGGGTATACCGGGGAGCTGTTTTTT.

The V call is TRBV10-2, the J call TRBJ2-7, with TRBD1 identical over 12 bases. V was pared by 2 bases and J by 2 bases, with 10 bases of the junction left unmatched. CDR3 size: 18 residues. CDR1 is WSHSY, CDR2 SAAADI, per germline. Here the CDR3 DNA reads TGCGCCAGCAGTGAGGGGGAGGGGGGGACAGGGGGCCCCTACGAGCAGTACTTC. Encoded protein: CASSEGEGGTGGPYEQYF.

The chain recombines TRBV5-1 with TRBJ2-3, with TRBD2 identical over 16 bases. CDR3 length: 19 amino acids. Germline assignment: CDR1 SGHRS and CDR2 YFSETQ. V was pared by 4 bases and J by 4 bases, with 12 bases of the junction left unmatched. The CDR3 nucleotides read TGCGCCAGCAGCCATGCCGGGACTAGCGGGAGGGCCGTAGCAGATACGCAGTATTTT. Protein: CASSHAGTSGRAVADTQYF.

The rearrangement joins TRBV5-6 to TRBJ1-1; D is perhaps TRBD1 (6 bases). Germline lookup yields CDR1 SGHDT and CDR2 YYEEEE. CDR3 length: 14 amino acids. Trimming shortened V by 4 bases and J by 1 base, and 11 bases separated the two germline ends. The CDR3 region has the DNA TGTGCCAGCAGCGTAGGGGGGGGGAACACTGAAGCTTTCTTT. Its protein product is CASSVGGGNTEAFF.

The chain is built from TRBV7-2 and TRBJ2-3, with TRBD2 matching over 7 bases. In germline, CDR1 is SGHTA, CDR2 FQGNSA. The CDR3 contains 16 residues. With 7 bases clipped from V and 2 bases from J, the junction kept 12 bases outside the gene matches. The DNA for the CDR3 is TGTGCCAGCACCTTGATGGGAGGGTTGGACACAGATACGCAGTATTTT. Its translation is CASTLMGGLDTDTQYF.

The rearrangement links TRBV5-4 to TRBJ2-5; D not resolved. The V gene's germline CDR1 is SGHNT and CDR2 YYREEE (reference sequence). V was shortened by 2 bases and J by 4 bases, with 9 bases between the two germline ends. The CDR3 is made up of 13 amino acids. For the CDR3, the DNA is TGTGCCAGCAGCTTCGGTTACCGAGAGACCCAGTACTTC. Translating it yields CASSFGYRETQYF.

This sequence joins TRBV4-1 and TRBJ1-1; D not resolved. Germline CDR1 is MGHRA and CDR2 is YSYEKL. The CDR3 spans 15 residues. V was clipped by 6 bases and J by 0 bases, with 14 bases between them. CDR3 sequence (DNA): TGCGCCAGCAGTCATCAGGAGGCGGTGAACACTGAAGCTTTCTTT. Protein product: CASSHQEAVNTEAFF.

The CDR3 here is CASSEYRGADTQYF. The DNA for the CDR3 is TGTGCCAGCAGTGAATACAGGGGTGCAGATACGCAGTATTTT. The gene calls are TRBV25-1 and TRBJ2-3; TRBD1 is a possible D gene (6 bases). Trimming cost V 0 bases and J 4 bases, with 8 bases left between them. This CDR3 region has 14 residues. Germline V gives CDR1 MGHDK, CDR2 SYGVNS.

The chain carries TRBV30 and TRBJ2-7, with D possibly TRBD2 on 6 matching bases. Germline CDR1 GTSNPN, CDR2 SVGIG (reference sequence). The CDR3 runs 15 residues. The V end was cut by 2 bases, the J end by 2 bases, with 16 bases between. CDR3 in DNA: TGTGCCTGGAGTTCTGAGCGGGTCGACGCCTACGAGCAGTACTTC. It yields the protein CAWSSERVDAYEQYF.

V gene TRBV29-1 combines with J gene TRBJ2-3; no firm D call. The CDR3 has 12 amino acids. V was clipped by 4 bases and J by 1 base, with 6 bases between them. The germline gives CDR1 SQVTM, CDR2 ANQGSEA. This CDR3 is CSVGQGTDTQYF. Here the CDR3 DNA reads TGCAGCGTTGGGCAGGGCACAGATACGCAGTATTTT.

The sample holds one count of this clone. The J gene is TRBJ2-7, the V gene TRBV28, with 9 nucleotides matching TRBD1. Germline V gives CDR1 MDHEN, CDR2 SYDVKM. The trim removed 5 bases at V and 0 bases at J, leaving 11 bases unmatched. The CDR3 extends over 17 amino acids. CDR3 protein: CASSPTETGGDSYEQYF. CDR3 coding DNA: TGTGCCAGCAGTCCGACGGAGACAGGGGGGGACTCCTACGAGCAGTACTTC.

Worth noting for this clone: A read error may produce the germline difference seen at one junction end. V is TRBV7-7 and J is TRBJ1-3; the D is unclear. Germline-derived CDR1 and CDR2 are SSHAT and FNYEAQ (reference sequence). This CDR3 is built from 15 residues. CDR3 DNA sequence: TGTGCTAGCAGCTTAGTACGTAGATCTGGAAACACCATATATTTT. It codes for CASSLVRRSGNTIYF.

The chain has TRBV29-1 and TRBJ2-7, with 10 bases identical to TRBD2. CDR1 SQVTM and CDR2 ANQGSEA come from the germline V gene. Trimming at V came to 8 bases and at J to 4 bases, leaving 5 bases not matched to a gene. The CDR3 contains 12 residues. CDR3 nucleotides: TGCAGCATCCTAGCGGGAGAGTACGAGCAGTACTTC. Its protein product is CSILAGEYEQYF.

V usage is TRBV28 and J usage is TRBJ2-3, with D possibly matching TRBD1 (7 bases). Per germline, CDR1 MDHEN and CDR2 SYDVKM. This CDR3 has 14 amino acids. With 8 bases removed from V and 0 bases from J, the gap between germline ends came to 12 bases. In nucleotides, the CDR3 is TGTGCCAGCTTACAGGGGACTAGCACAGATACGCAGTATTTT. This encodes CASLQGTSTDTQYF.

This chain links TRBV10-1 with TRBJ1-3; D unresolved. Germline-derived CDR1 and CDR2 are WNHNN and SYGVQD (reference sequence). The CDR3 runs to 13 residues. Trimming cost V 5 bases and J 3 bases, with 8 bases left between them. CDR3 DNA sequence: TGCGCCAGCAGTCGAGGGAGTGGAAACACCATATATTTT. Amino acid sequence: CASSRGSGNTIYF.

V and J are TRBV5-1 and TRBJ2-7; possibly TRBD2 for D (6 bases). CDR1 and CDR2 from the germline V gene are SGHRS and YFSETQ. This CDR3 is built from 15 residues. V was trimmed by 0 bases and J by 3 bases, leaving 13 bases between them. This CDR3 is CASSLAQGLHYEQYF. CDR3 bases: TGCGCCAGCAGCTTGGCCCAGGGACTGCACTACGAGCAGTACTTC.

The CDR3 loop is CASSELAGGPLEQFF. The CDR3 DNA follows: TGTGCCAGCAGCGAACTAGCGGGAGGGCCGCTTGAGCAGTTCTTC. The rearrangement uses TRBV7-2 and TRBJ2-1, with 13 bases fitting TRBD2. The CDR3 runs to 15 residues. With V trimmed by 5 bases and J by 9 bases, 7 bases remained unmatched. Germline CDR1 and CDR2: SGHTA and FQGNSA.

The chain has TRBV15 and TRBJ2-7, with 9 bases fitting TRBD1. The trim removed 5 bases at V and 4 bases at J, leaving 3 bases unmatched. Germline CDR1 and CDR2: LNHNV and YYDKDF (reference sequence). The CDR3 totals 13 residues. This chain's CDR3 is CATSWDREYEQYF. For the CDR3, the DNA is TGTGCCACCAGCTGGGACAGGGAGTACGAGCAGTACTTC.

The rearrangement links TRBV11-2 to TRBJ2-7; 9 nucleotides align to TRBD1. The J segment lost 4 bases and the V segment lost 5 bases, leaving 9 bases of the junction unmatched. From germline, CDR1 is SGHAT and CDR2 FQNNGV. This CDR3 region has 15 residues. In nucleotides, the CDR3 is TGTGCCAGCAGCCCAGCCGGGACAGGGCTTTACGAGCAGTACTTC. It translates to CASSPAGTGLYEQYF.

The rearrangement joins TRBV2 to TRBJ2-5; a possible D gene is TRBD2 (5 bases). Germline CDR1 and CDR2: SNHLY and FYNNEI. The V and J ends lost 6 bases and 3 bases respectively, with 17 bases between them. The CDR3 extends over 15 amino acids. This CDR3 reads CASSLPRGVEETQYF. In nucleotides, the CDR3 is TGTGCCAGCAGCCTGCCTCGGGGTGTTGAAGAGACCCAGTACTTC.

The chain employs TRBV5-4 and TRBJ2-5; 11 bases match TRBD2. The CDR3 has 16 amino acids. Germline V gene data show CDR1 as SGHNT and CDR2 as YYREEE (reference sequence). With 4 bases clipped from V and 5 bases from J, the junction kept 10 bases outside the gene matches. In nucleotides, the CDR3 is TGTGCCAGCAGCCTTATAGCGGGAGGGCCTGGGGAGACCCAGTACTTC. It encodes CASSLIAGGPGETQYF.

CDR3 DNA sequence: TGTGCCAGCAGTAAACGACAGGGGAGAGAGACCCAGTACTTC. Translated, it gives CASSKRQGRETQYF. This chain joins TRBV28 and TRBJ2-5; 8 bases align to TRBD1. With V trimmed by 5 bases and J by 4 bases, 6 bases remained unmatched. Germline values: CDR1 MDHEN, CDR2 SYDVKM. This CDR3 has 14 amino acids.